This T cell receptor (beta chain) was identified in a study of blood T cell repertoires in COVID-19. At the level of the study: Samples came from the United States, Italy and Spain, spanning acute and convalescent COVID-19. The cDNA or gDNA used as material had been derived from T cells, B-cell-depleted T cells, or PBMCs.

Seattle cases were enrolled at active infection and followed longitudinally. Assay: immunoSEQ multiplex PCR; the TCRdb copy retains only in-frame clones and omits some. The sample contains 250,000 to 300,000 clones, less than 90% of which appear only once. This clonotype originated in a woman aged 70-85 years with COVID-19, enrolled during active disease. Sequenced material: peripheral blood.

The CDR3 region has the DNA TGTGCCAGCACCGCGAGACAGGGACGGGCTTTCTTT. This gives the protein CASTARQGRAFF. The rearrangement links TRBV6-5 to TRBJ1-1; TRBD1 matches 7 bases. V lost 7 bases, J lost 11 bases, and 10 bases stayed unmatched. This CDR3 contains 12 residues. The germline V gene has CDR1 MNHEY and CDR2 SVGAGI.